This entry features one T cell receptor (beta chain) sequence. The antigen remains undetermined. Other DNA sequences from this sample encode an identical CDR3 as well. The sample originates from a study of T cell responses to AZD1222 COVID-19 vaccine. Study results and caveats: Vaccine-related CD4 TCRs covered spike, predominating at 160-218 and 743-854. The number of AZD1222 recipients seropositive at baseline was only five or six. Donors were chiefly white British, with a greater number of females, and clonal diversity was perhaps underestimated.

V was clipped by 4 bases and J by 0 bases, with 9 bases between them. Per germline, CDR1 SQVTM and CDR2 ANQGSEA. This CDR3 has 13 residues. The assay was immunoSEQ multiplex PCR, and TCRdb's table has in-frame clones only and misses some. Of 120,000 to 150,000 clones in the sample, about 91% were seen once. The TCR comes from an adult in good health. The material was peripheral blood, obtained on day 0 of AZD1222 vaccination. This chain connects TRBV29-1 to TRBJ1-2; D gene unclear. The CDR3 nucleotides read TGCAGCGTTGTAATAGGAGCTAACTATGGCTACACCTTC. It codes for CSVVIGANYGYTF.